This passage covers 7 T cell receptor beta chains from one sample sequenced in a study of blood T cell repertoires in COVID-19. Using immunoSEQ multiplex PCR, the repertoire was profiled, and TCRdb retains in-frame clones only, with some absent. The profile shows 110,000 or so clones, more than 70% of them singletons. The sequenced material came from peripheral blood. These receptor sequences come from a human donor in a cohort sampled during active COVID-19.

This clone showed up just a few times. The chain is built from TRBV10-3 and TRBJ2-7, with 9 positions matching TRBD2. The CDR3 runs to 17 residues. After removal of 11 bases from V and 0 bases from J, the junction contained 17 bases not matched to a gene. Germline CDR1 reads ENHRY; CDR2 reads SYGVKD. The CDR3 DNA follows: TGTGCCCTCTCCGAGGGACTAGCCGTCTTTGGCTCCTACGAGCAGTACTTC. Protein product: CALSEGLAVFGSYEQYF.

The chain recombines TRBV6-5 with TRBJ2-7; 11 nucleotides align to TRBD2. Germline V gene sequence: CDR1 MNHEY, CDR2 SVGAGI. The CDR3 has 13 amino acids. V was clipped by 6 bases and J by 2 bases; unmatched bases: 0. CDR3 region: CASRGLAAYEQYF. The CDR3 DNA reads TGTGCCAGCAGGGGACTAGCGGCCTACGAGCAGTACTTC.

This CDR3 reads CASRIRGGGSYEQYF. DNA for the CDR3: TGTGCCAGCAGGATAAGGGGGGGAGGCTCCTACGAGCAGTACTTC. The V call is TRBV11-2, the J call TRBJ2-7; TRBD2 might be the D (7 bases). The CDR3 sequence is 15 residues long. CDR1 is SGHAT, CDR2 FQNNGV, per germline. V lost 6 bases and J 0 bases, leaving 15 bases between the germline ends. The variable domain in full, completed from reference TRBV11-2 and TRBJ2-7, reads EAGVAQSPRYKIIEKRQSVAFWCNPISGHATLYWYQQILGQGPKLLIQFQNNGVVDDSQLPKDRFSAERLKGVDSTLKIQPAKLEDSAVYLCASRIRGGGSYEQYFGPGTRLTVT.

This clone has only one observation. The rearrangement uses TRBV6-5 and TRBJ1-2; the D gene is possibly TRBD1 (6 bases). Between the trimmed V and J ends, which lost 5 bases and 3 bases, there was a span of 10 bases. The germline V gene has CDR1 MNHEY and CDR2 SVGAGI. The CDR3 consists of 13 residues. CDR3 coding DNA: TGTGCCAGCAGTCTAAGGACAGACTATGGCTACACCTTC. Protein product: CASSLRTDYGYTF.

The V call is TRBV7-9, the J call TRBJ2-5; TRBD1 aligns across 8 bases. Germline CDR1 and CDR2: SEHNR and FQNEAQ (reference sequence). The CDR3 length is 16 residues. V dropped 7 bases and J dropped 1; count of bases not matched to a gene: 11. CDR3 residues: CASTTGGQGLQETQYF. The CDR3 DNA reads as TGTGCCAGCACCACCGGCGGACAGGGACTCCAAGAGACCCAGTACTTC.

V is TRBV9 and J is TRBJ2-3, with 10 bases matching TRBD2. The CDR3 consists of 16 residues. The germline CDR1 and CDR2 sequences are SGDLS and YYNGEE. V shed 4 bases and J 0 bases; nucleotides not matched to a gene: 5. Here the CDR3 DNA reads TGTGCCAGCAGCCCAGCGGGGGGGATTAGCACAGATACGCAGTATTTT. This codes for CASSPAGGISTDTQYF.

This chain links TRBV6-5 with TRBJ2-7; D possibly corresponds to TRBD1 (6 bases). Deletions cut 8 bases from V and 4 bases from J, with 12 bases between. The CDR3 consists of 12 residues. Per germline, CDR1 MNHEY and CDR2 SVGAGI. CDR3 region: CASGLQGYEQYF. The CDR3 region has the DNA TGTGCCAGCGGATTACAGGGATACGAGCAGTACTTC.